The present T cell receptor beta chain was sequenced within a study of CD8+ T cells in alopecia areata. Remarks on this clone: Antigen: not known.

Study-wide results and caveats: Scalp and blood retained many expanded lesional clones during tofacitinib.

Following extraction, RNA underwent reverse transcription to cDNA, which served as the sequencing template. Clones were sequenced by immunoSEQ multiplex PCR, and TCRdb holds only the in-frame ones, with some missing. The sample yields roughly 110,000 clones, 84% seen once. CDR3 size: 14 residues. Germline V CDR1 and CDR2: SEHNR, FQNEAQ (reference sequence). With 6 bases clipped from V and 6 bases from J, the junction kept 9 bases outside the gene matches. Treatment here: oral pan-JAK inhibitor, 5-10 mg twice daily. Both CD4+ and CD8+ T cells were separated by sorting PBMCs. The rearrangement joins TRBV7-9 to TRBJ2-7, with 9 bases identical to TRBD1. The specimen comprised CD8+ T cells sorted from blood, sampled at week 24, from a patient treated with tofacitinib. The clonotype comes from a human donor with alopecia areata. CDR3 coding DNA: TGTGCCAGCAGTAATTCCCGGGACAGGGTCGAGCAGTACTTC. It yields the protein CASSNSRDRVEQYF.